Given below is one TCR beta chain in context. Its cognate antigen is unknown. V lost 8 bases, J lost 4 bases, and 11 bases stayed unmatched. Germline V gene lookup returns CDR1 MNHEY and CDR2 SVGAGI. The CDR3 is 15 amino acids. Data came from immunoSEQ multiplex PCR; TCRdb stores just in-frame clones and leaves some out. The data contain some 2.1 million clones, roughly 96% of them seen just once; the ten biggest clones take up 0.13%. The record originates from a study of shared clonotypes between healthy human individuals. Study context: For every donor, three CD4 naive, three CD4 memory, two CD8 naive and one CD8 memory plates were used. Whole-study findings and limits: Roughly 4.7% was the fraction of naive CD4 clonotypes found shared across a few donors. Blood was the only sampled material, and tissue repertoires likely differ.

Sequenced material: naive CD4+ T cells sorted from blood. Described subset: CD45RA+ positively selected. The source of this sequence is a man between 18 and 29 years old in good health. V is TRBV6-5 and J is TRBJ2-5; 9 bases match TRBD1. The CDR3 DNA reads TGTGCCAGCCGTCGGGTGGACAGGGGAGGAGAGACCCAGTACTTC. Protein product: CASRRVDRGGETQYF.